Following are 2 T cell receptor beta chains from one sample sequenced in a study of T cell changes during pregnancy in multiple sclerosis. The protocol was immunoSEQ multiplex PCR, while the TCRdb copy is restricted to in-frame clones and leaves out a portion. The sample lists about 40,000 clones; 94% were seen once. The sequencing here drew on CD4+ T cells from peripheral blood mononuclear cells, taken after pregnancy. These receptor sequences come from a female donor with multiple sclerosis, enrolled in a pregnancy study.

V is TRBV2 and J is TRBJ2-2; D might be TRBD2 (6 bases). The length of the CDR3 is 15 residues. CDR1 is SNHLY, CDR2 FYNNEI, per germline. V lost 6 bases to trimming and J lost 4 bases, with 15 bases between them. DNA for the CDR3: TGTGCCAGCAGCGGAGGGCCCGCTGGCACCGGGGAGCTGTTTTTT. Its translation is CASSGGPAGTGELFF.

The chain couples TRBV5-4 to TRBJ1-3, with D unclear. Trimming left V 4 bases short and J 3 bases short, with 2 bases between. CDR3 length equals 11 residues. Germline CDR1 and CDR2: SGHNT and YYREEE (reference sequence). The CDR3 spells CASSRGNTIYF. Written as DNA, the CDR3 is TGTGCCAGCAGCCGTGGAAACACCATATATTTT.